This TCR beta chain stems from a study of CD8+ T cells in alopecia areata. Study information: Tofacitinib treatment spanned 6 to 18 months, with 6 months off drug afterward.

Overall study findings and caveats: In lesional scalp, particularly from alopecia totalis/universalis, clonality was higher than in normal scalp.

The CDR3 covers 12 residues. Germline CDR1 and CDR2: SGHRS and YFSETQ. The V and J ends lost 8 bases and 6 bases respectively, with 11 bases between them. As for this clone: Its antigen is currently unknown.

Isolated RNA was reverse transcribed into cDNA used as the sequencing template. Measured with immunoSEQ multiplex PCR; TCRdb has only the in-frame clones, and not every one. The sample holds 110,000 to 150,000 clones, about 60% seen once. The genes are TRBV5-1 and TRBJ2-2; tentative D call: TRBD1 (6 bases). The TCR sequence derives from a human donor with alopecia areata. The sample was CD4+ T cells sorted from blood, taken at week 0. CDR3 DNA: TGCGCCAGTACGGACAGATCCGGGGAGCTGTTTTTT. Its translation is CASTDRSGELFF.